This T cell receptor beta chain was recorded in a study of cytomegalovirus exposure and HLA in healthy donors. In germline, CDR1 is SGDLS, CDR2 YYNGEE. Trimming cost V 3 bases and J 5 bases, with 11 bases left between them. This CDR3 region has 13 residues. Primers for the PCR totalled 60 Vbeta and 13 Jbeta. Using immunoSEQ multiplex PCR, the repertoire was profiled, and TCRdb retains in-frame clones only, with some absent. This sample has 95,000 to 150,000 clones; under 20% occur once, and the top ten carry around 2.6%. This chain links TRBV9 with TRBJ1-2; possibly TRBD1 for D (6 bases). Sequencing was carried out using PBMCs. This receptor was taken from a female donor in good health and CMV-seropositive. The CDR3, as DNA: TGTGCCAGCAGCGCCCCCAGGGGTTATGGCTACACCTTC. Translating gives CASSAPRGYGYTF.